What follows describes a single T cell receptor beta chain. Its target is not known. The CDR3 is made up of 14 amino acids. V gave up 0 bases and J gave up 6 bases, with 12 bases separating them. The V gene's germline CDR1 is LGHDT and CDR2 YNNKEL (reference sequence). These data come from a study of T-cell memory formation after mild COVID-19. Study-level background: Largely, TCR clusters stayed within a single donor. The study, taken as a whole, reports: Clones that contracted from day 15 to 85 were balanced CD4/CD8, while later expanders leaned CD4+.

MiXCR, run by TCRdb on the 5' RACE reads, gives a single entry per CDR3 protein. The sample has over 400,000 distinct CDR3 sequences; more than 20% are singletons. This clonotype was obtained from an adult woman who had mild COVID-19 (a few samples of this study predate the infection). Cell type and time point are not known. The sample was PBMCs or a T cell subset sorted from them (not recorded which). The chain carries TRBV3-1 and TRBJ2-7; D might be TRBD2 (5 bases). The CDR3 sequence is CASSQDLRVREQYF. For the CDR3, the DNA is TGTGCCAGCAGCCAAGATCTGAGGGTACGCGAGCAGTACTTC.